These 16 T cell receptor beta chains share one sample of origin, sequenced in a study of blood T cells in healthy people across ages. A second roughly 7 to 11 cycle PCR used barcoded and J-beta primers. TCRdb used MiXCR to reprocess the 5' RACE reads, holding one entry per CDR3 protein. The table shows around 780,000 distinct CDR3 sequences, with around 50% occurring only once. Source material: blood. These receptors all come from a man aged 40-49 years in good health.

The V gene is TRBV4-2, the J gene TRBJ1-1, with D tentatively TRBD1 (5 bases). Germline V gene sequence: CDR1 LGHNA, CDR2 YNFKEQ. Between the trimmed V and J ends, which lost 0 bases and 7 bases, there was a span of 9 bases. The CDR3 loop spans 13 amino acids. CDR3 sequence reads: CASSQDLGDEAFF. CDR3 in DNA: TGTGCCAGCAGCCAAGATTTAGGGGATGAAGCTTTCTTT.

The chain is built from TRBV24-1 and TRBJ1-1, with 7 bases that match TRBD1. Germline-derived CDR1 and CDR2 are KGHDR and SFDVKD. This CDR3 has 14 residues. The junction had 3 bases not matched to a gene; V was cut back by 6 bases and J by 0 bases. The CDR3 DNA is TGTGCCACCAGTTCGACAGGGCTGAACACTGAAGCTTTCTTT. It codes for CATSSTGLNTEAFF.

The chain is built from TRBV5-5 and TRBJ1-4; D uncertain. The CDR3 is 15 amino acids. Trimming cost V 5 bases and J 5 bases, with 16 bases left between them. Looked up from germline, CDR1 is SGHKS and CDR2 is YYEKEE (reference sequence). CDR3: CASSWTPAENEKLFF. As DNA, the CDR3 is TGTGCCAGCAGTTGGACGCCGGCGGAAAATGAAAAACTGTTTTTT.

Of note for this clonotype: This sequence may be a read error, since a much larger clone differs from it by one base. The chain links TRBV3-1 to TRBJ2-5; the D gene is possibly TRBD2 (6 bases). The assigned J gene may be wrong: the sequence end matches TRBJ2-7 better. CDR3 length: 14 amino acids. In germline, CDR1 is LGHDT, CDR2 YNNKEL (reference sequence). The CDR3 DNA is TGTGCCAGCAGCGCGGGACCGAATCCCTACGAGCAGTACTTC. It translates to CASSAGPNPYEQYF.

The table lists this clonotype with a count of one. The genes are TRBV28 and TRBJ2-2; D is uncertain. Trimming removed 4 bases at V and 6 bases at J, with 12 bases between. Germline V gives CDR1 MDHEN, CDR2 SYDVKM. This CDR3 comprises 14 residues. The CDR3 region has the DNA TGTGCCAGCAGTTATACTGGGTGGGCCGGGGAGCTGTTTTTT. Its translation is CASSYTGWAGELFF.

Note on this clonotype: This may come from a read error, since a much larger clone is one base off. This chain connects TRBV9 to TRBJ2-7; D call uncertain. The ends were cut back, 6 bases at V and 2 bases at J, with 18 bases in the middle. The germline V gene encodes CDR1 SGDLS and CDR2 YYNGEE. The CDR3 consists of 15 residues. The chain's CDR3 is CASNVGPASTYEQYF. CDR3 DNA sequence: TGTGCCAGCAACGTGGGCCCTGCCTCGACCTACGAGCAGTACTTC.

Comment on this clonotype: This could be a read error, since a much larger clone is one nucleotide away. The V and J genes are TRBV7-2 and TRBJ2-5; tentatively, D is TRBD1 (7 bases). CDR1 is SGHTA and CDR2 is FQGNSA in the germline V gene. This CDR3 is built from 15 residues. The CDR3 sequence: CASSRTGGVQEIQYF. The CDR3 DNA sequence: TGTGCCAGCAGCCGGACAGGAGGGGTCCAAGAGATCCAGTACTTC.

This clonotype turned up a few times. The chain links TRBV7-9 to TRBJ2-7, with 8 bases fitting TRBD1. V lost 5 bases and J lost 5; bases outside the gene matches: 8. Germline-derived CDR1 and CDR2 are SEHNR and FQNEAQ (reference sequence). The CDR3 runs 14 residues. For the CDR3, the DNA is TGTGCCAGCAGCCCGAGGGACAGGATCCACGAGCAGTACTTC. This codes for CASSPRDRIHEQYF. The variable domain in full, completed from reference TRBV7-9 and TRBJ2-7, reads DTGVSQNPRHKITKRGQNVTFRCDPISEHNRLYWYRQTLGQGPEFLTYFQNEAQLEKSRLLSDRFSAERPKGSFSTLEIQRTEQGDSAMYLCASSPRDRIHEQYFGPGTRLTVT.

The chain combines TRBV7-9 with TRBJ2-4; weak D call: TRBD2 (6 bases). The DNA matches TRBJ2-7 better at its end, which makes the J call doubtful. CDR1 is SEHNR and CDR2 is FQNEAQ in the germline V gene (reference sequence). The CDR3 is made up of 14 amino acids. Here the CDR3 reads CASSLNGREDEQYF. The DNA of the CDR3 is TGTGCCAGCAGCTTAAATGGCAGGGAGGACGAGCAGTACTTC.

The rearrangement links TRBV20-1 to TRBJ2-1; D gene unclear. The V and J ends lost 6 bases and 2 bases respectively, with 11 bases between them. The CDR3 loop spans 13 amino acids. The V gene's germline CDR1 is DFQATT and CDR2 SNEGSKA (reference sequence). The CDR3 spells CSAPDPAYNEQFF. Written as DNA, the CDR3 is TGCAGTGCCCCCGACCCAGCCTACAATGAGCAGTTCTTC.

CDR3 protein: CASSNSPRNEQFF. The CDR3 bases are TGTGCCAGCAGTAATAGCCCGCGTAATGAGCAGTTCTTC. The chain couples TRBV7-2 to TRBJ2-1; D is uncertain. V dropped 6 bases and J dropped 7 bases, with 13 bases sitting between them. Germline V gene data show CDR1 as SGHTA and CDR2 as FQGNSA. The CDR3 is made up of 13 amino acids. The full variable domain, completed using reference TRBV7-2 and TRBJ2-1, is GAGVSQSPSNKVTEKGKDVELRCDPISGHTALYWYRQSLGQGLEFLIYFQGNSAPDKSGLPSDRFSAERTGGSVSTLTIQRTQQEDSAVYLCASSNSPRNEQFFGPGTRLTVL.

This clonotype was seen only a few times. The rearrangement links TRBV7-2 to TRBJ2-7; TRBD1 is a possible D gene (6 bases). The ends were cut back, 3 bases at V and 3 bases at J, with 12 bases in the middle. Germline values: CDR1 SGHTA, CDR2 FQGNSA. The CDR3 is made up of 14 amino acids. This CDR3 is CASSFRQVYYEQYF. The CDR3 region has the DNA TGTGCCAGCAGCTTTCGACAGGTCTACTACGAGCAGTACTTC.

This clonotype was observed a single time. This CDR3 reads CASSPTWTSGSYNEQFF. CDR3 bases: TGTGCCAGCAGCCCCACGTGGACTAGCGGGAGCTACAATGAGCAGTTCTTC. The J gene is TRBJ2-1, the V gene TRBV7-2; the match to TRBD2 covers 13 bases. With V trimmed by 5 bases and J by 3 bases, 7 bases remained unmatched. Per germline, CDR1 SGHTA and CDR2 FQGNSA. The CDR3 contains 17 residues.

There are a few counts of this clonotype. The chain links TRBV20-1 to TRBJ2-7; D might be TRBD1 (6 bases). Trimming stripped 3 bases from V and 4 bases from J, with 10 bases between. Germline loops: CDR1 DFQATT, CDR2 SNEGSKA (reference sequence). The length of the CDR3 is 12 residues. CDR3 sequence reads: CSARDSLYEQYF. CDR3 DNA sequence: TGCAGTGCTAGGGACAGCTTGTACGAGCAGTACTTC.

The chain couples TRBV7-2 to TRBJ2-1, with a possible D match to TRBD1 (5 bases). The germline CDR1 and CDR2 sequences are SGHTA and FQGNSA. The CDR3 sequence is 16 residues long. The ends were cut back, 1 base at V and 4 bases at J, with 14 bases in the middle. The CDR3 DNA reads as TGTGCCAGCAGCTTAGGGGGCAGAACCCCATACAATGAGCAGTTCTTC. This encodes CASSLGGRTPYNEQFF.

The chain combines TRBV10-3 with TRBJ2-7, with a tentative D call TRBD2 (7 bases). The germline gives CDR1 ENHRY, CDR2 SYGVKD. The CDR3 totals 15 residues. Trimming took 2 bases from V and 1 from J, leaving 12 bases between them. This CDR3 is CAISERGGSSYEQYF. The CDR3 DNA follows: TGTGCCATCAGTGAGAGGGGGGGATCTTCCTACGAGCAGTACTTC.